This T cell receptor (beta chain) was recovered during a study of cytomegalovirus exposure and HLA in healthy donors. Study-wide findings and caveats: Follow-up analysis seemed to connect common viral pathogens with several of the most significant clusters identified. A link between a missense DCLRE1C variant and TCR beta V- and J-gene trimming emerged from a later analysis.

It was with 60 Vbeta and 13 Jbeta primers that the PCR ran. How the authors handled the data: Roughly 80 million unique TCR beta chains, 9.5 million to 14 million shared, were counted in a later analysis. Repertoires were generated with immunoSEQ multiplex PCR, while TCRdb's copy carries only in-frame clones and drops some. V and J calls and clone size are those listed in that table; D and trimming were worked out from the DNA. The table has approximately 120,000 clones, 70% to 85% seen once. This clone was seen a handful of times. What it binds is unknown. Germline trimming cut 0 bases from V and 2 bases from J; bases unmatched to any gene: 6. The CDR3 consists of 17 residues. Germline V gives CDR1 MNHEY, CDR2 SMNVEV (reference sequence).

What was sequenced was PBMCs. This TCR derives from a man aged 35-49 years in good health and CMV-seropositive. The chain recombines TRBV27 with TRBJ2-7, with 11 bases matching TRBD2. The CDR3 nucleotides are TGTGCCAGCAGTTTATCGGTAGCGGGGGGGTATGCCTACGAGCAGTACTTC. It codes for CASSLSVAGGYAYEQYF.